The clone carrying this T cell receptor (beta chain) was counted between two and nine times. The antigen is unknown. The sample is drawn from a study of persistence of HIV-infected CD4 T cells. Across the study: A median of about eight years of suppressive ART preceded sampling. General study points: TCRbeta richness was lower in CMV- and Gag-responding cells than in anti-CD3/anti-CD28-responding cells. Antigen-responding cells were enriched for degenerate expanded CDR3beta sequences.

Cells were stimulated with CMV-infected fibroblast lysates at 8 to 10 ug/mL. CD4+ T cells upregulating both CD40 ligand and CD69 were sorted as responding cells. CD4+ T cell counts exceeded 400 cells/uL; CMV serology was positive. This was the immunoSEQ version 4 assay in survey mode. Clones were read by immunoSEQ multiplex PCR, and TCRdb kept only the in-frame ones, dropping some. Of approximately 15,000 clones listed, about 72% are singletons. This CDR3 has 15 amino acids. V lost 0 bases to trimming and J lost 7 bases; unmatched junction nucleotides: 6. Germline CDR1 and CDR2: SGDLS and YYNGEE. Here the sequenced sample was CD4+ T cells sorted from PBMCs after approximately 19-hour stimulation, taken from a patient who received antiretroviral therapy. This clonotype originated in an adult man with HIV who was CMV-seropositive. V and J are TRBV9 and TRBJ1-5, with 8 bases lining up with TRBD1. The CDR3 spells CASSVEAGGRQPQHF. CDR3 nucleotides: TGTGCCAGCAGCGTAGAGGCAGGGGGCAGGCAGCCCCAGCATTTT.